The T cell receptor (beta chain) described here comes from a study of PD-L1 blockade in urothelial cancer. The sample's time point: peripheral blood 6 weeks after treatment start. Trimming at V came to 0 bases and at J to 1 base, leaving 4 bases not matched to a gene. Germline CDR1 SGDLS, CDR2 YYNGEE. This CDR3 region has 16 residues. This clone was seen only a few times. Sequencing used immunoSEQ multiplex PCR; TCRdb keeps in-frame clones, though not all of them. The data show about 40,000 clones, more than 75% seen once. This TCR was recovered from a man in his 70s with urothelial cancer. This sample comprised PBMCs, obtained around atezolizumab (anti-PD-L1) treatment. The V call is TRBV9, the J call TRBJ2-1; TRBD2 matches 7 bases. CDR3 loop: CASSVGGSGSYNEQFF. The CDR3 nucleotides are TGTGCCAGCAGCGTAGGCGGGAGTGGGTCCTACAATGAGCAGTTCTTC. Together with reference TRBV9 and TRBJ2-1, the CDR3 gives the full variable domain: DSGVTQTPKHLITATGQRVTLRCSPRSGDLSVYWYQQSLDQGLQFLIQYYNGEERAKGNILERFSAQQFPDLHSELNLSSLELGDSALYFCASSVGGSGSYNEQFFGPGTRLTVL.